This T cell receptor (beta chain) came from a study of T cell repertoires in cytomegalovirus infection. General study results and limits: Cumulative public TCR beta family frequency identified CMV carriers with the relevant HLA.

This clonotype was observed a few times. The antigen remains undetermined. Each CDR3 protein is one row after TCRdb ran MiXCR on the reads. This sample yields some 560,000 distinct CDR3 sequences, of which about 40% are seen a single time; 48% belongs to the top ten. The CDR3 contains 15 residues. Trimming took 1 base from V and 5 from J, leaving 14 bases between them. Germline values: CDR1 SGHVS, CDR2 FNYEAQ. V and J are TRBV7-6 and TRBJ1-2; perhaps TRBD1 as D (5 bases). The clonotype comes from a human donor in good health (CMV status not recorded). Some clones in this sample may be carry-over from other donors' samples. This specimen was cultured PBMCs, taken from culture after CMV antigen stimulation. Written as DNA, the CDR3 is TGTGCCAGCAGCTTAGTCCCGGGGCGCGTTTATGGCTACACCTTC. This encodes CASSLVPGRVYGYTF.